The 5 T cell receptor beta chains given below trace back to one sample, sequenced in a study of blood T cell repertoires in COVID-19. Using immunoSEQ multiplex PCR, the repertoire was profiled, and TCRdb retains in-frame clones only, with some absent. The sample holds fewer than 400,000 clones, 89% seen once. Material for sequencing was peripheral blood. The receptors shown here come from a woman in her 30s with COVID-19, enrolled during active disease.

This clone was counted ten times or more. The chain is built from TRBV4-1 and TRBJ2-1, with 13 bases matching TRBD2. This CDR3 is 16 amino acids long. Germline CDR1 MGHRA, CDR2 YSYEKL. Unmatched junction bases numbered 8, after V lost 5 bases and J lost 7 bases. The CDR3 here is CASSTQLAGGWNEQFF. The CDR3 DNA sequence: TGCGCCAGCAGCACCCAACTAGCGGGGGGGTGGAATGAGCAGTTCTTC.

The chain couples TRBV9 to TRBJ1-4, with D tentatively TRBD1 (5 bases). V lost 4 bases to trimming and J lost 3 bases, with 13 bases between them. The CDR3 has 15 amino acids. Per the germline V gene, CDR1 is SGDLS and CDR2 is YYNGEE. DNA of the CDR3: TGTGCCAGCAGCCCGGGGGGATCGGCTAATGAAAAACTGTTTTTT. Protein: CASSPGGSANEKLFF.

This clone has only one observation. The V gene is TRBV7-9, the J gene TRBJ2-3; D might be TRBD2 (6 bases). V lost 5 bases to trimming and J lost 0 bases, with 12 bases between them. The CDR3 totals 15 residues. Germline CDR1 and CDR2: SEHNR and FQNEAQ (reference sequence). CDR3 coding DNA: TGTGCCAGCAGCCCTGCGGGGTTGAGCACAGATACGCAGTATTTT. Amino acids: CASSPAGLSTDTQYF.

The chain is built from TRBV6-5 and TRBJ2-7, with D perhaps TRBD2 (5 bases). V lost 7 bases to trimming and J lost 9 bases, with 22 bases between them. Per the germline V gene, CDR1 is MNHEY and CDR2 is SVGAGI. This CDR3 region has 14 residues. The CDR3 nucleotides read TGTGCCAGCACCTTGAGCCTAACCCTTGGGAGGCAGTACTTC. This translates into CASTLSLTLGRQYF.

This sequence joins TRBV5-1 and TRBJ1-2; D perhaps matches TRBD1 (6 bases). V was cut by 0 bases and J by 7 bases, with 10 bases left in between. Germline-derived CDR1 and CDR2 are SGHRS and YFSETQ. The CDR3 sequence is 13 residues long. CDR3 in amino acids: CASSLDRVRGYTF. The CDR3 DNA sequence: TGCGCCAGCAGCTTGGACAGGGTCCGTGGCTACACCTTC.